The 28 T cell receptor beta chains presented below share a single source sample, sequenced in a study of CD8+ T cells in alopecia areata. Investigators isolated RNA and reverse transcribed it into cDNA to act as the sequencing template. Sequenced by immunoSEQ multiplex PCR; TCRdb stores in-frame clones only, minus some. The sample yields some 200,000 clones, about 61% seen once. The specimen sequenced was CD8+ T cells sorted from blood. These receptors were obtained from a human donor in good health.

The chain recombines TRBV4-1 with TRBJ2-7, with 10 bases fitting TRBD2. CDR3 length: 15 residues. CDR1 and CDR2 (germline): MGHRA, YSYEKL. After removal of 1 base from V and 6 bases from J, the junction contained 6 bases not matched to a gene. DNA for the CDR3: TGCGCCAGCAGCCAAGTGGCTAGCGGGGGACGCGAGCAGTACTTC. It codes for CASSQVASGGREQYF.

J is TRBJ2-5 and V is TRBV5-6; D call uncertain. The V gene lost 3 bases and the J gene lost 2 bases, with 11 bases spanning the gap. The CDR3 totals 14 residues. Germline V CDR1 and CDR2: SGHDT, YYEEEE. The CDR3 sequence is CASSSLTEQETQYF. The CDR3 nucleotides read TGTGCCAGCAGCTCCTTAACAGAACAAGAGACCCAGTACTTC.

This clone has just a few counts. The CDR3 here is CSAAGESHNEQYF. The DNA for the CDR3 is TGCAGCGCGGCAGGGGAATCACATAACGAGCAGTACTTC. V and J are TRBV29-1 and TRBJ2-7; D might be TRBD1 (6 bases). V was clipped by 7 bases and J by 5 bases, with 18 bases between them. Germline CDR1 and CDR2: SQVTM and ANQGSEA. There are 13 residues in the CDR3.

CDR3 coding DNA: TGTGCCATCAGTGAAGGTGACGAGCAGTACTTC. Translated, it gives CAISEGDEQYF. This chain uses TRBV10-3 with TRBJ2-7; D unresolved. V lost 3 bases and J 5 bases, leaving 5 bases between the germline ends. The germline gives CDR1 ENHRY, CDR2 SYGVKD. This CDR3 has 11 residues.

This clone was detected a few times. V gene TRBV16 combines with J gene TRBJ2-3; D may be TRBD1 (6 bases). The CDR3 consists of 12 residues. CDR1 and CDR2 (germline): KGHSY, FQNENV. V was shortened by 3 bases and J by 6 bases, with 7 bases between the two germline ends. CDR3 sequence (DNA): TGTGCCAGCAGCCACCAGGGGGATACGCAGTATTTT. Translation: CASSHQGDTQYF.

This chain links TRBV29-1 with TRBJ2-7, with D perhaps matching TRBD1 or TRBD2 (5 bases each). Trimming stripped 2 bases from V and 3 bases from J, with 8 bases between. The CDR3 runs to 12 residues. Looked up from germline, CDR1 is SQVTM and CDR2 is ANQGSEA. The CDR3 is CSVERDDYEQYF. CDR3 in DNA: TGCAGCGTTGAACGGGACGACTACGAGCAGTACTTC.

Only a few counts were recorded for this clone. V gene TRBV5-6 combines with J gene TRBJ2-2; D ambiguous. Germline V gene sequence: CDR1 SGHDT, CDR2 YYEEEE. Trimming stripped 4 bases from V and 6 bases from J, with 7 bases between. The CDR3 loop spans 12 amino acids. Here the CDR3 DNA reads TGTGCCAGCAGCCTTTGGGCCGGGGAGCTGTTTTTT. The encoded protein is CASSLWAGELFF.

Here the CDR3 DNA reads TGTGCCAGCAGCCCAACCGGACAGATCCAAGAGACCCAGTACTTC. Its protein is CASSPTGQIQETQYF. V usage is TRBV5-6 and J usage is TRBJ2-5, with D perhaps matching TRBD1 (6 bases). CDR1 is SGHDT and CDR2 is YYEEEE in the germline V gene. Trimming took 4 bases from V and 1 from J, leaving 14 bases between them. The CDR3 length is 15 residues.

The V and J genes are TRBV12-5 and TRBJ1-5, with 7 bases aligning to TRBD1. V lost 8 bases and J lost 3; bases outside the gene matches: 7. The CDR3 has 14 amino acids. In germline, CDR1 is LGHNT, CDR2 FRNRAP. CDR3 residues: CASLVQGNNQPQHF. The CDR3 DNA follows: TGTGCTAGTCTCGTACAGGGGAACAATCAGCCCCAGCATTTT. Supplemented by reference TRBV12-5 and TRBJ1-5, the full variable domain reads DARVTQTPRHKVTEMGQEVTMRCQPILGHNTVFWYRQTMMQGLELLAYFRNRAPLDDSGMPKDRFSAEMPDATLATLKIQPSEPRDSAVYFCASLVQGNNQPQHFGDGTRLSIL.

This clone has more than one count but fewer than ten. The genes are TRBV20-1 and TRBJ2-3; D is uncertain. Per the germline V gene, CDR1 is DFQATT and CDR2 is SNEGSKA (reference sequence). The length of the CDR3 is 10 residues. The V and J ends lost 6 bases and 6 bases respectively, with 7 bases between them. CDR3 sequence reads: CSAPLDTQYF. The CDR3 DNA reads TGCAGTGCACCTCTTGATACGCAGTATTTT.

This chain links TRBV6-5 with TRBJ2-2; 7 nucleotides match TRBD1. The CDR3 covers 14 residues. V shed 5 bases, J shed 7 bases, and the junction held 7 bases outside the gene matches. The germline V gene has CDR1 MNHEY and CDR2 SVGAGI. The DNA of the CDR3 is TGTGCCAGCAGTGCGACAGGGCAGGGCGGGGAGCTGTTTTTT. It codes for CASSATGQGGELFF.

This chain joins TRBV7-9 and TRBJ1-5; D ambiguous. This CDR3 region has 13 residues. Germline V gene data show CDR1 as SEHNR and CDR2 as FQNEAQ (reference sequence). Trimming removed 4 bases at V and 8 bases at J, with 12 bases between. DNA of the CDR3: TGTGCCAGCAGCTCGTCGTGGGGAGAGCCCCAGCATTTT. Amino acids: CASSSSWGEPQHF. Full variable domain (remainder filled in from reference TRBV7-9 and TRBJ1-5): DTGVSQNPRHKITKRGQNVTFRCDPISEHNRLYWYRQTLGQGPEFLTYFQNEAQLEKSRLLSDRFSAERPKGSFSTLEIQRTEQGDSAMYLCASSSSWGEPQHFGDGTRLSIL.

The CDR3 sequence is CASSLPGPGNTEAFF. CDR3 nucleotides: TGTGCCAGCAGCCTCCCGGGGCCGGGTAATACTGAAGCTTTCTTT. The chain carries TRBV4-2 and TRBJ1-1; the D gene is possibly TRBD1 (5 bases). CDR1 LGHNA and CDR2 YNFKEQ come from the germline V gene. This CDR3 contains 15 residues. Trimming left V 4 bases short and J 5 bases short, with 17 bases between.

In its sample, this clone was seen a few times. This chain joins TRBV13 and TRBJ1-2, with D possibly TRBD1 on 5 matching bases. This CDR3 region has 15 residues. CDR1 and CDR2 from the germline V gene are PRHDT and FYEKMQ (reference sequence). Trimming stripped 0 bases from V and 4 bases from J, with 12 bases between. CDR3 protein: CASSLGRQPIYGYTF. The CDR3 DNA is TGTGCCAGCAGCTTAGGTCGACAGCCTATCTATGGCTACACCTTC.

The rearrangement uses TRBV14 and TRBJ2-1; possible D gene TRBD2, 5 bases. The CDR3 has 15 residues. CDR1 SGHDN and CDR2 FVKESK come from the germline V gene. Trimming removed 4 bases at V and 0 bases at J, with 10 bases between. For the CDR3, the DNA is TGTGCCAGCAGCCTGACGGGGAGCTCCTACAATGAGCAGTTCTTC. Encoded protein: CASSLTGSSYNEQFF.

The chain joins TRBV6-5 to TRBJ1-6, with D perhaps matching TRBD1 (6 bases). The CDR3 runs to 15 residues. The V and J ends lost 7 bases and 7 bases respectively, with 17 bases between them. The V gene's germline CDR1 is MNHEY and CDR2 SVGAGI. The CDR3 region is CASTDWQGTNSPLHF. The CDR3 nucleotides are TGTGCCAGCACAGACTGGCAGGGGACCAATTCACCCCTCCACTTT.

The chain has TRBV2 and TRBJ1-5, with 8 bases that match TRBD1. The germline V gene has CDR1 SNHLY and CDR2 FYNNEI. V was clipped by 6 bases and J by 9 bases; unmatched bases: 13. The CDR3 extends over 15 amino acids. The CDR3 DNA sequence: TGTGCCAGCAGCCTAATCGGACAGGGTGCACGGCCCCAGCATTTT. This sequence encodes CASSLIGQGARPQHF. Combining the CDR3 with reference TRBV2 and TRBJ1-5 gives the whole variable domain EPEVTQTPSHQVTQMGQEVILRCVPISNHLYFYWYRQILGQKVEFLVSFYNNEISEKSEIFDDQFSVERPDGSNFTLKIRSTKLEDSAMYFCASSLIGQGARPQHFGDGTRLSIL.

CDR3 nucleotides: TGTGCCAGCAGTTTCAACGACAGGGGGCTAGGCGGCTACACCTTC. As protein: CASSFNDRGLGGYTF. The J gene is TRBJ1-2, the V gene TRBV27; 10 bases fit TRBD1. The ends lost 3 bases at V and 8 bases at J; junction bases unmatched: 9. CDR3 length equals 15 residues. The germline V gene encodes CDR1 MNHEY and CDR2 SMNVEV (reference sequence).

This chain joins TRBV19 and TRBJ2-7; 7 bases are shared with TRBD2. V was pared by 6 bases and J by 0 bases, with 8 bases of the junction left unmatched. This CDR3 has 15 amino acids. Germline V gives CDR1 LNHDA, CDR2 SQIVND (reference sequence). CDR3 in amino acids: CASRPTAGPSYEQYF. The CDR3 bases are TGTGCCAGTAGACCAACAGCGGGACCCTCCTACGAGCAGTACTTC.

This clone was observed a handful of times. The V call is TRBV25-1, the J call TRBJ2-7; 8 bases are a match to TRBD2. The trim removed 2 bases at V and 2 bases at J, leaving 2 bases unmatched. The CDR3 sequence is 14 residues long. CDR1 is MGHDK, CDR2 SYGVNS, per germline. The CDR3 DNA is TGTGCCAGCAGTGAACGGGAGGGGGCCTACGAGCAGTACTTC. Residues: CASSEREGAYEQYF.

The V and J genes are TRBV5-6 and TRBJ2-7; 7 nucleotides line up with TRBD1. The V segment lost 4 bases and the J segment 2 bases; nucleotides outside the gene matches: 18. Germline V gene sequence: CDR1 SGHDT, CDR2 YYEEEE. CDR3 size: 18 residues. This chain's CDR3 is CASSPGGPPGQMTYEQYF. In DNA, the CDR3 is TGTGCCAGCAGCCCCGGCGGTCCCCCGGGACAGATGACCTACGAGCAGTACTTC. Variable domain in full (rest from reference TRBV5-6 and TRBJ2-7): DAGVTQSPTHLIKTRGQQVTLRCSPKSGHDTVSWYQQALGQGPQFIFQYYEEEERQRGNFPDRFSGHQFPNYSSELNVNALLLGDSALYLCASSPGGPPGQMTYEQYFGPGTRLTVT.

Only a few counts were recorded for this clone. This sequence joins TRBV7-9 and TRBJ2-1; 10 nucleotides agree with TRBD2. CDR1 is SEHNR, CDR2 FQNEAQ, per germline (reference sequence). This CDR3 contains 16 residues. V was clipped by 5 bases and J by 3 bases; unmatched bases: 7. The CDR3 nucleotides read TGTGCCAGCAGCGATCATAGCGGGGGGCTCTACAATGAGCAGTTCTTC. As protein: CASSDHSGGLYNEQFF.

J is TRBJ2-1 and V is TRBV5-1; D possibly uses TRBD1 or TRBD2 (5 bases each). Germline-derived CDR1 and CDR2 are SGHRS and YFSETQ. Trimming took off 3 bases at V and 4 bases at J, with 17 bases between the two ends. This CDR3 spans 16 amino acids. CDR3: CASSSPGPSSYNEQFF. The CDR3 DNA reads TGCGCCAGCAGCTCACCGGGACCGTCGTCTTACAATGAGCAGTTCTTC.

The chain recombines TRBV7-9 with TRBJ2-7, with 8 bases fitting TRBD2. V lost 1 base to trimming and J lost 2 bases; unmatched junction nucleotides: 7. This CDR3 region has 16 residues. Germline lookup yields CDR1 SEHNR and CDR2 FQNEAQ (reference sequence). CDR3 DNA: TGTGCCAGCAGCTTAGGGCGGGGGGAGCGGACCTACGAGCAGTACTTC. Protein sequence: CASSLGRGERTYEQYF.

The chain has TRBV9 and TRBJ1-6; 7 bases are a match to TRBD1. The length of the CDR3 is 16 residues. V lost 4 bases to trimming and J lost 2 bases; unmatched junction nucleotides: 6. Germline CDR1 SGDLS, CDR2 YYNGEE. CDR3: CASSLGQLAYNSPLHF. CDR3 nucleotide sequence: TGTGCCAGCAGCTTGGGACAGCTAGCCTATAATTCACCCCTCCACTTT.

In its sample, this clone was seen a few times. In DNA, the CDR3 is TGTGCCAGCAGCATAGGACAGAGCAATCAGCCCCAGCATTTT. Its translation is CASSIGQSNQPQHF. This chain uses TRBV5-6 with TRBJ1-5; D might be TRBD1 (6 bases). Germline CDR1 is SGHDT and CDR2 is YYEEEE. The CDR3 is 14 residues long. V lost 4 bases, J lost 1 base, and 9 bases lay in between.

There are a few counts of this clone. The chain uses TRBV18 and TRBJ2-7; D unresolved. In germline, CDR1 is KGHSH, CDR2 LQKENI. This CDR3 comprises 15 residues. Trimming shortened V by 3 bases and J by 2 bases, and 14 bases separated the two germline ends. CDR3 region: CASSPAILVPYEQYF. The CDR3 nucleotides are TGTGCCAGCTCACCGGCGATTTTGGTTCCCTACGAGCAGTACTTC.

This clone showed up just a few times. The chain links TRBV11-1 to TRBJ2-2; no clear D gene. Germline CDR1 is SGHAT and CDR2 is FQDESV (reference sequence). This CDR3 has 12 residues. V lost 2 bases to trimming and J lost 2 bases, with 0 bases between them. The CDR3: CASSLNTGELFF. The CDR3, as DNA: TGTGCCAGCAGCTTAAACACCGGGGAGCTGTTTTTT.